The subject of this entry is one T cell receptor beta chain. The antigen it binds to is not known. Per-base qualities were not stored, and no clone one base away is much larger. This sample stems from a study of spatial heterogeneity in lung cancer (dated by TCRdb to about 2019). At the level of the whole study: More beta-chain than alpha-chain transcripts were consistently detected, likely reflecting higher beta-chain transcript abundance. TCR alpha and beta repertoires were quantitatively compared across multiple tumor regions, matched nontumor lung and blood in non-small cell lung cancer. Nonsynonymous mutation counts, determined by whole-exome sequencing of tumor tissue, were related to TCR repertoire features. In the raw uncorrected reads, each unique combination of TCR and UMI appeared more than ten times on average. At surgery, both alpha and beta chains were TCR-sequenced in 200 to 250 tumor regions, 63 to 80 matched nontumor lung samples and a few dozen PBMC samples.

Reading the label with the study, this specimen's time point is: sample taken at primary tumor resection. Without any cell sorting, TCR sequencing was performed on whole RNA extracted either from tumor and nontumor lung tissue or from cryopreserved PBMC samples. Samples were obtained from approximately 76 patients with early-stage, untreated non-small cell lung cancer from the lung TRACERx cohort. Only patients with enough RNA available from two or more tumor regions were chosen for TCR sequencing. What the study reported, not specific to this receptor: Confirming at a functional level the hypothesis that regional TCRs recognize regional mutations was considered to require additional single-cell paired TCR alpha and beta sequencing. Ubiquitous expanded tumor TCRs were found in blood more often at tumor resection than at routine follow-up.

Library preparation employed 5' RACE. The listed sequencing device is NextSeq 500. The TCR library protocol attached a unique molecular identifier to each TCR cDNA molecule to allow correction of PCR and sequencing errors. The study's own analysis went as follows. TCR identification, UMI-based error correction and CDR3 extraction were performed with Decombinator tools. TCRs above a frequency of 2 per 1,000, corresponding to the top 1% of the tumor frequency distribution, were defined as expanded. Each repertoire was subsampled 100 times to 5,000 TCRs, after which Renyi diversity was computed with the R vegan package. CDR3 similarity networks were constructed using string-kernel similarity of amino acid triplets, with links drawn between CDR3s whose pairwise similarity was above 0.82. Through fastp at Q25 and MiXCR, TCRdb rebuilt clones from the public reads, retaining in-frame beta chains. Entries that share a CDR3 protein sequence are merged under the most common genes and DNA. None of the V and J calls come from the authors' own analysis; TCRdb made them. This sample is represented by 15,000 to 20,000 distinct CDR3 sequences; around 19% of them were singletons. The biggest ten clones account for about an eighth of the sample.

The source material was PBMCs, sampled at surgery. The receptor comes from a male donor with early-stage non-small cell lung cancer.

Read as DNA, the sequence is TGTGCCATCAGCGGGGAGCGGGGGGGCTACAATGAGCAGTTCTTC. The translation is CAISGERGGYNEQFF. The chain joins TRBV10-3 to TRBJ2-1, and 10 junction bases match TRBD2. The junction shows trimming of 6 bases on V and 3 bases on J, and the gene matches do not reach 5 bases of it. Including the terminal cysteine and phenylalanine, the CDR3 comprises 15 residues. The kept DNA is CDR3 alone, 45 bases in frame from the first base. Based on the germline V gene, the CDR1 and CDR2 sequences are ENHRY and SYGVKD.